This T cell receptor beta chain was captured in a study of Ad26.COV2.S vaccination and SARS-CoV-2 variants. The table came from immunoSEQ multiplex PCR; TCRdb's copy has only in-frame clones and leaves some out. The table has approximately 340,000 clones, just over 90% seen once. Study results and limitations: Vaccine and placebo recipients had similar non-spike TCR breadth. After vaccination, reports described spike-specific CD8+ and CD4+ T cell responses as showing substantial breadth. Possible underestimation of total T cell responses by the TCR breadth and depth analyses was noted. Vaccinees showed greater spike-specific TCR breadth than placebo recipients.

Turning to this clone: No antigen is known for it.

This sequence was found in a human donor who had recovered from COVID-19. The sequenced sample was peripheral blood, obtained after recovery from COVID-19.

CDR3 nucleotide sequence: TGTGCCAGCAGTCCCCTAGACAGGGTCACTGAAGCTTTCTTT. Translation: CASSPLDRVTEAFF. The chain carries TRBV27 and TRBJ1-1, with 7 bases fitting TRBD1. The CDR3 consists of 14 residues. V shed 5 bases, J shed 4 bases, and the junction held 7 bases outside the gene matches. Germline V lookup: CDR1 MNHEY, CDR2 SMNVEV (reference sequence).